A selection of T cell receptor beta chains follows, all from one sample in a study of cytomegalovirus exposure and HLA in healthy donors. The repertoire was sequenced with immunoSEQ multiplex PCR; TCRdb's copy has only in-frame clones and lacks some. The sample consists of more than 130,000 clones, about 75% of them appearing once. Sequenced input: PBMCs. These receptors were collected from a man aged 18 to 29 in good health and CMV-seronegative. The CDR3 runs from the conserved cysteine through the conserved F or W. A D gene is named only where the DNA matches it firmly. Clone size is stated in some rows and not others, as once, few, many or a class when expanded.

>TRBV13|TRBJ2-2|.|.
CASSLGLSSGELFF
TGTGCCAGCAGCTTAGGCCTGAGCTCCGGGGAGCTGTTTTTT
>TRBV9|TRBJ2-7|few|TRBD2
CASSGPGLANYEQYF
TGTGCCAGCAGCGGTCCGGGACTAGCAAACTACGAGCAGTACTTC
>TRBV9|TRBJ2-1|.|.
CASSRGQNNEQFF
TGTGCCAGCAGTCGGGGTCAGAACAATGAGCAGTTCTTC
>TRBV16|TRBJ1-4|.|.
CASRAQGATNEKLFF
TGTGCCAGCAGAGCACAGGGTGCAACTAATGAAAAACTGTTTTTT
>TRBV4-2|TRBJ2-4|.|TRBD1
CASSQDPGQKNIQYF
TGTGCCAGCAGCCAAGACCCGGGACAGAAAAACATTCAGTACTTC
>TRBV11-1|TRBJ1-1|few|.
CASSFMNTEAFF
TGTGCCAGCAGTTTTATGAACACTGAAGCTTTCTTT
>TRBV18|TRBJ2-4|.|.
CASSPGRGPYDIQYF
TGTGCCAGCTCACCAGGCAGGGGCCCTTACGACATTCAGTACTTC
>TRBV21-1|TRBJ2-7|.|.
CASSKREEDVGTSGRPSYEQYF
TGTGCCAGCAGCAAAAGGGAGGAAGATGTGGGGACTAGCGGGAGGCCGTCCTACGAGCAGTACTTC
>TRBV27|TRBJ1-1|.|.
CASSLSPETEAFF
TGTGCCAGCAGTTTATCTCCGGAGACTGAAGCTTTCTTT
>TRBV2|TRBJ1-5|.|TRBD1
CASRGPGTANQPQHF
TGTGCCAGCAGGGGTCCGGGGACAGCGAATCAGCCCCAGCATTTT
>TRBV4-1|TRBJ1-1|.|.
CASSQGGLGTEAFF
TGCGCCAGCAGCCAAGGGGGACTCGGCACTGAAGCTTTCTTT
>TRBV19|TRBJ1-1|.|.
CASSIRGLNTEAFF
TGTGCCAGTAGTATCCGCGGTTTGAACACTGAAGCTTTCTTT
>TRBV18|TRBJ1-4|few|.
CASSPEMRLATNEKLFF
TGTGCCAGCTCACCAGAGATGAGACTTGCAACTAATGAAAAACTGTTTTTT
>TRBV7-2|TRBJ2-1|.|.
CASSLGLANEQFF
TGTGCCAGCAGCTTAGGCCTAGCGAATGAGCAGTTCTTC
>TRBV18|TRBJ1-3|.|.
CASSPYDSASSGNTIYF
TGTGCCAGCTCACCATATGACTCGGCTAGCTCTGGAAACACCATATATTTT
>TRBV27|TRBJ2-7|.|TRBD1
CASSPWDSAQGYEQYF
TGTGCCAGCAGTCCCTGGGACAGCGCGCAGGGCTACGAGCAGTACTTC
>TRBV6-5|TRBJ2-1|.|TRBD2
CASSALTSGGNEQFF
TGTGCCAGCAGTGCCCTTACTAGCGGGGGAAATGAGCAGTTCTTC
>TRBV14|TRBJ2-7|.|.
CASSQERGRYEQYF
TGTGCCAGCAGCCAAGAGCGGGGGCGCTACGAGCAGTACTTC
>TRBV7-6|TRBJ2-2|once|.
CASSLVLASNSGELFF
TGTGCCAGCAGCTTAGTCCTAGCGTCCAACTCCGGGGAGCTGTTTTTT
>TRBV27|TRBJ1-5|.|TRBD1
CASSPNRGVGNQPQHF
TGTGCCAGCAGTCCAAACAGGGGGGTTGGCAATCAGCCCCAGCATTTT
>TRBV19|TRBJ2-2|.|TRBD2
CASSSFALAGGSAGELFF
TGTGCCAGTAGTTCGTTCGCCCTAGCGGGAGGTAGCGCCGGGGAGCTGTTTTTT
>TRBV6-5|TRBJ1-2|.|TRBD1
CASRQGQGRNYGYTF
TGTGCCAGCAGGCAGGGACAGGGCCGGAACTATGGCTACACCTTC
>TRBV28|TRBJ1-5|.|TRBD1
CASTLFGGTGGDQPQHF
TGTGCCAGCACCCTTTTTGGGGGGACAGGGGGCGATCAGCCCCAGCATTTT
>TRBV10-3|TRBJ1-1|few|TRBD1
CAISVGTGQNTEAFF
TGTGCCATCAGTGTCGGGACAGGGCAGAACACTGAAGCTTTCTTT
>TRBV15|TRBJ2-7|.|TRBD2
CATSSVGSGGHEQYF
TGTGCCACCAGCAGCGTGGGGTCGGGAGGACACGAGCAGTACTTC
>TRBV10-2|TRBJ2-3|.|.
CASSDVGANTDTQYF
TGCGCCAGCAGTGACGTGGGAGCTAACACAGATACGCAGTATTTT
>TRBV28|TRBJ2-5|.|.
CASRPPPTGPGVETQYF
TGTGCCAGCAGACCCCCGCCGACAGGGCCGGGGGTGGAGACCCAGTACTTC
>TRBV7-6|TRBJ2-3|.|TRBD1
CASSYTADRGTDTQYF
TGTGCCAGCAGCTACACCGCGGACAGGGGTACAGATACGCAGTATTTT
>TRBV7-2|TRBJ2-3|.|TRBD2
CASSLLAGHTQYF
TGTGCCAGCAGCTTACTAGCGGGTCATACGCAGTATTTT
>TRBV5-1|TRBJ2-7|few|TRBD1
CASSLQSGTGALEQYF
TGCGCCAGCAGCTTGCAGTCCGGGACAGGGGCCCTCGAGCAGTACTTC
>TRBV27|TRBJ1-1|.|TRBD1
CASSSRTGGVMENTEAFF
TGTGCCAGCAGTTCGAGAACAGGGGGAGTAATGGAGAACACTGAAGCTTTCTTT
>TRBV9|TRBJ2-7|.|TRBD1
CASTRTGDGMGEQYF
TGTGCCAGCACTCGAACAGGGGACGGGATGGGCGAGCAGTACTTC
>TRBV5-1|TRBJ1-2|.|.
CASSPDRAGYTF
TGCGCCAGCAGTCCGGACCGAGCGGGTTACACCTTC
>TRBV27|TRBJ2-3|.|TRBD2
CASGGGRPDTDTQYF
TGTGCCAGCGGGGGCGGGAGGCCCGACACAGATACGCAGTATTTT
>TRBV6-1|TRBJ1-1|.|.
CASSEVSGGVIGSFF
TGTGCCAGCAGTGAAGTATCGGGCGGGGTGATAGGGAGTTTCTTT
>TRBV6-1|TRBJ2-7|.|TRBD1
CASSENRGYSYEQYF
TGTGCCAGCAGTGAAAACAGGGGATACAGCTACGAGCAGTACTTC
>TRBV2|TRBJ1-5|.|TRBD1
CASHRDRAANQPQHF
TGTGCCAGCCATAGAGACAGGGCGGCGAATCAGCCCCAGCATTTT
>TRBV4-2|TRBJ2-1|.|.
CASSQDLVNEQFF
TGTGCCAGCAGCCAAGATCTCGTCAATGAGCAGTTCTTC
>TRBV4-2|TRBJ1-5|.|TRBD1
CASSQVVQGANQPQHF
TGTGCCAGCAGCCAAGTTGTCCAGGGGGCTAATCAGCCCCAGCATTTT
>TRBV5-1|TRBJ2-7|once|.
CASSPTPGSLSYEQYF
TGCGCCAGCAGCCCGACCCCGGGGTCCCTCTCCTACGAGCAGTACTTC
>TRBV28|TRBJ2-7|.|TRBD1
CASRLQGARNYEQYF
TGTGCCAGCCGACTGCAGGGGGCTCGGAACTACGAGCAGTACTTC
>TRBV2|TRBJ2-5|.|.
CASSESRKETQYF
TGTGCCAGCAGTGAATCCAGAAAAGAGACCCAGTACTTC
>TRBV9|TRBJ2-7|.|TRBD2
CASSVLSGGVPYEQYF
TGTGCCAGCAGCGTTCTTAGCGGGGGCGTCCCCTACGAGCAGTACTTC
>TRBV7-7|TRBJ2-1|.|.
CASSPAGTHNEQFF
TGTGCCAGCAGCCCCGCAGGGACACACAATGAGCAGTTCTTC
>TRBV7-9|TRBJ1-1|once|TRBD1
CTSSLGPGQGNTEAFF
TGTACCAGCAGCTTAGGACCCGGACAGGGGAACACTGAAGCTTTCTTT
>TRBV5-1|TRBJ2-7|.|TRBD1
CASRRDSAYEQYF
TGCGCCAGCCGCCGGGACAGTGCCTACGAGCAGTACTTC
>TRBV27|TRBJ2-3|.|.
CASFRMGGADTQYF
TGTGCCAGCTTCCGAATGGGGGGTGCAGATACGCAGTATTTT
>TRBV5-5|TRBJ2-7|.|.
CASSLHRGNPLYEQYF
TGTGCCAGCAGCTTGCATCGAGGGAACCCCTTATACGAGCAGTACTTC
>TRBV29-1|TRBJ2-7|.|TRBD2
CSVLAGGYEQYF
TGCAGCGTCCTAGCGGGAGGCTACGAGCAGTACTTC
>TRBV5-1|TRBJ2-5|.|.
CASSLQQEETQYF
TGCGCCAGCAGCCTCCAGCAGGAAGAGACCCAGTACTTC
>TRBV4-2|TRBJ2-1|.|.
CANSPLALYNEQFF
TGTGCCAACAGCCCTTTAGCGTTGTACAATGAGCAGTTCTTC
>TRBV28|TRBJ2-3|.|TRBD2
CASSLGTSGTDTQYF
TGTGCCAGCAGTTTGGGGACTAGCGGCACAGATACGCAGTATTTT
>TRBV5-7|TRBJ2-7|few|TRBD1
CASSLPGQAHEQYF
TGTGCCAGCAGCTTGCCAGGACAGGCCCACGAGCAGTACTTC
>TRBV28|TRBJ1-1|once|.
CASIVSPNTEAFF
TGTGCCAGCATAGTGAGTCCGAACACTGAAGCTTTCTTT